One and the same sample provided the 30 T cell receptor beta chains below, sequenced in a study of T-cell memory formation after mild COVID-19. TCRdb processed the 5' RACE reads anew with MiXCR; each CDR3 protein has one entry. In the table there are 250,000 to 300,000 distinct CDR3 sequences, 15% to 20% of which are singletons. Sequenced sample: PBMCs or a T cell subset sorted from them (not recorded which). The source is a man aged 18 to 29 who had mild COVID-19 (a few samples of this study predate the infection). Cell type and time point are not known.

The chain employs TRBV3-1 and TRBJ1-2; tentative D call: TRBD1 (5 bases). Per germline, CDR1 LGHDT and CDR2 YNNKEL (reference sequence). The CDR3 loop spans 13 amino acids. The germline V and J ends were trimmed by 1 base and 5 bases, with 8 bases remaining between them. The CDR3 loop is CASSQARGYGYTF. The CDR3 DNA reads TGTGCCAGCAGCCAAGCTCGGGGGTATGGCTACACCTTC.

The rearrangement uses TRBV7-3 and TRBJ1-1; tentatively, D is TRBD1 (6 bases). Germline lookup yields CDR1 SGHTA and CDR2 FQGTGA. The CDR3 sequence is 15 residues long. V was clipped by 6 bases and J by 4 bases, with 18 bases between them. As DNA, the CDR3 is TGTGCCAGCAGACTTACCGGGGGGCCTAGCACTGAAGCTTTCTTT. It yields the protein CASRLTGGPSTEAFF.

This clonotype was seen many times. The genes are TRBV12-3 or TRBV12-4 and TRBJ1-1; D unresolved. The CDR3 covers 13 residues. V dropped 3 bases and J dropped 1 base, with 6 bases sitting between them. CDR3 residues: CASSFGRNTEAFF. CDR3 nucleotides: TGTGCCAGCAGTTTCGGCAGGAACACTGAAGCTTTCTTT.

This clonotype was counted ten times or more. V usage is TRBV4-1 and J usage is TRBJ1-1; TRBD1 matches at 9 bases. Trimming at V came to 7 bases and at J to 3 bases, leaving 9 bases not matched to a gene. Germline CDR1 MGHRA, CDR2 YSYEKL. The CDR3 totals 15 residues. CDR3: CASTANRGLDTEAFF. The CDR3 region has the DNA TGCGCCAGCACCGCCAACAGGGGGCTCGACACTGAAGCTTTCTTT.

The rearrangement links TRBV5-5 to TRBJ2-3; D is tentatively TRBD1 or TRBD2 (5 bases each). Trimming shortened V by 4 bases and J by 5 bases, and 11 bases separated the two germline ends. The germline CDR1 and CDR2 sequences are SGHKS and YYEKEE (reference sequence). The CDR3 has 13 amino acids. This CDR3 reads CASSAWGLDTQYF. The CDR3 DNA is TGTGCCAGCAGCGCATGGGGGTTAGATACGCAGTATTTT.

This clonotype was recorded a few times. One end of the junction fails to match germline, which may point to a read error. The chain joins TRBV6-2 or TRBV6-3 to TRBJ2-1; 11 bases agree with TRBD2. There are 19 residues in the CDR3. The germline CDR1 and CDR2 sequences are MNHEY and SVGEGT. CDR3 region: CASSYSPSGGRSSYDEQFF. DNA for the CDR3: TGTGCCAGCAGTTACTCGCCTAGCGGGGGGCGTTCCTCCTACGATGAGCAGTTCTTC.

The chain combines TRBV11-2 with TRBJ2-3; the D gene is possibly TRBD1 (5 bases). The CDR3 totals 14 residues. V shed 2 bases and J shed 4 bases, with 10 bases lying between them. Germline V CDR1 and CDR2: SGHAT, FQNNGV. The CDR3 reads CASSLRGSPDTQYF. The CDR3 DNA reads as TGTGCCAGCAGCTTAAGGGGTAGCCCAGATACGCAGTATTTT.

The chain has TRBV4-2 and TRBJ1-6; the D gene is possibly TRBD1 (5 bases). There are 18 residues in the CDR3. Germline CDR1 and CDR2: LGHNA and YNFKEQ. V dropped 3 bases and J dropped 5 bases, with 20 bases sitting between them. The CDR3 sequence is CASSHPAPGAPHNSPLHF. CDR3 bases: TGTGCCAGCAGCCACCCCGCGCCCGGGGCCCCCCATAATTCACCCCTCCACTTT.

At least ten counts were recorded for this clonotype. This sequence joins TRBV4-3 and TRBJ2-7; perhaps TRBD2 as D (6 bases). V lost 0 bases, J lost 0 bases, and 12 bases lay in between. The V gene's germline CDR1 is LGHNA and CDR2 YSLEER. The CDR3 sequence is 16 residues long. In DNA, the CDR3 is TGCGCCAGCAGCCAAGATCGGCGGGGAAGCTCCTACGAGCAGTACGTC. Its translation: CASSQDRRGSSYEQYV.

The rearrangement uses TRBV6-5 and TRBJ2-7; tentative D call: TRBD2 (5 bases). V gave up 0 bases and J gave up 0 bases, with 9 bases separating them. Germline V gene sequence: CDR1 MNHEY, CDR2 SVGAGI. This CDR3 is built from 15 residues. The CDR3: CASSYSAGASYEQYF. CDR3 nucleotide sequence: TGTGCCAGCAGTTACTCGGCGGGTGCCTCCTACGAGCAGTACTTC.

This clonotype turned up a few times. J is TRBJ2-5 and V is TRBV7-9; possible D gene TRBD1, 6 bases. The V end lost 4 bases, the J end lost 2 bases, and 14 bases lay between the germline ends. Germline V lookup: CDR1 SEHNR, CDR2 FQNEAQ (reference sequence). The CDR3 has 15 amino acids. CDR3 coding DNA: TGTGCCAGCAGCTCGCCGACAGGACCACAAGAGACCCAGTACTTC. Its protein is CASSSPTGPQETQYF.

The chain combines TRBV4-1 with TRBJ2-7; 7 bases are shared with TRBD2. V trimming: 4 bases; J trimming: 4 bases; junction bases outside the gene matches: 16. The CDR3 is 17 residues long. From germline, CDR1 is MGHRA and CDR2 YSYEKL. As DNA, the CDR3 is TGCGCCAGCAGCCTCGGGACTACGACAAAATTAGGTTACGAGCAGTACTTC. Translated: CASSLGTTTKLGYEQYF.

This clonotype came up a few times. The gene calls are TRBV4-2 and TRBJ1-6, with no clear D. From germline, CDR1 is LGHNA and CDR2 YNFKEQ. V was clipped by 1 base and J by 6 bases, with 7 bases between them. CDR3 length equals 14 residues. The CDR3 sequence is CASSQVPGNSPLHF. The CDR3 nucleotides read TGTGCCAGCAGCCAAGTCCCGGGTAATTCACCCCTCCACTTT.

CDR3 bases: TGTGCCACCAGCAGTTCTGACAGGGGAGGGGACACTGAAGCTTTCTTT. Translated, it gives CATSSSDRGGDTEAFF. This chain links TRBV15 with TRBJ1-1, with 8 positions matching TRBD1. The CDR3 is 16 amino acids. CDR1 and CDR2 from the germline V gene are LNHNV and YYDKDF (reference sequence). J gave up 3 bases and V 3 bases, and 9 bases lay outside the gene matches.

The rearrangement links TRBV29-1 to TRBJ1-2; TRBD1 matches at 7 bases. The J segment lost 5 bases and the V segment lost 6 bases, leaving 9 bases of the junction unmatched. This CDR3 region has 13 residues. CDR1 and CDR2 (germline): SQVTM, ANQGSEA. The CDR3 loop reads CSVPRDSRYGYTF. The CDR3 DNA reads as TGCAGCGTACCCCGGGACAGTAGGTATGGCTACACCTTC.

There are a few counts of this clonotype. This chain connects TRBV3-1 to TRBJ1-2; TRBD1 aligns across 11 bases. This CDR3 has 15 amino acids. The germline V gene encodes CDR1 LGHDT and CDR2 YNNKEL (reference sequence). The V gene end was trimmed by 1 base and the J gene end by 4 bases; junction bases not matched to a gene: 2. The CDR3 sequence: CASSQGGQGGYGYTF. The CDR3 DNA sequence: TGTGCCAGCAGCCAAGGGGGACAGGGGGGCTATGGCTACACCTTC.

The chain employs TRBV4-2 and TRBJ1-2, with D possibly TRBD1 on 6 matching bases. This CDR3 contains 13 residues. V shed 4 bases and J shed 8 bases, with 14 bases lying between them. Germline V CDR1 and CDR2: LGHNA, YNFKEQ. The CDR3 sequence: CASSPDSGVGYTF. The CDR3 DNA reads as TGTGCCAGCAGCCCAGATTCAGGGGTCGGCTACACCTTC.

The chain combines TRBV10-3 with TRBJ2-3; a weak D match, TRBD2 (5 bases). Germline CDR1 reads ENHRY; CDR2 reads SYGVKD. The CDR3 totals 13 residues. The ends were cut back, 9 bases at V and 2 bases at J, with 12 bases in the middle. The CDR3 spells CAIIDGNTDTQYF. For the CDR3, the DNA is TGTGCCATTATCGACGGGAACACAGATACGCAGTATTTT.

The rearrangement uses TRBV5-5 and TRBJ2-1; 8 bases agree with TRBD1. Per the germline V gene, CDR1 is SGHKS and CDR2 is YYEKEE (reference sequence). The V and J ends lost 2 bases and 9 bases, in that order; junction bases with no gene match: 10. The length of the CDR3 is 15 residues. The chain's CDR3 is CASSFDPGTGLEQFF. CDR3 nucleotides: TGTGCCAGCAGCTTCGACCCGGGGACAGGCCTTGAGCAGTTCTTC.

This clonotype turned up a few times. V usage is TRBV29-1 and J usage is TRBJ2-4; D is tentatively TRBD1 or TRBD2 (5 bases each). This CDR3 has 15 amino acids. V was pared by 5 bases and J by 8 bases, with 22 bases between. The germline CDR1 and CDR2 sequences are SQVTM and ANQGSEA. This CDR3 is CSVIRDLRNMDIQYF. In nucleotides, the CDR3 is TGCAGCGTTATCCGGGACCTCCGTAATATGGACATTCAGTACTTC. The variable domain in full, with the rest retrieved from reference TRBV29-1 and TRBJ2-4, is SAVISQKPSRDICQRGTSLTIQCQVDSQVTMMFWYRQQPGQSLTLIATANQGSEATYESGFVIDKFPISRPNLTFSTLTVSNMSPEDSSIYLCSVIRDLRNMDIQYFGAGTRLSVL.

V usage is TRBV28 and J usage is TRBJ2-7, with a tentative D call TRBD1 (6 bases). Germline V gene data show CDR1 as MDHEN and CDR2 as SYDVKM. The CDR3 is 15 amino acids. Trimming shortened V by 8 bases and J by 2 bases, and 19 bases separated the two germline ends. The CDR3 DNA is TGTGCCAGCGGAGTGCCCCTCGACAGGCCCTACGAGCAGTACGTC. As protein: CASGVPLDRPYEQYV.

This chain uses TRBV5-5 with TRBJ1-6; D remains ambiguous. Germline CDR1 reads SGHKS; CDR2 reads YYEKEE (reference sequence). Trimming removed 3 bases at V and 0 bases at J, with 16 bases between. This CDR3 is 18 amino acids long. The CDR3 nucleotides read TGTGCCAGCAGCTCCAATCTTGGGAGGGACTCCTATAATTCACCCCTCCACTTT. It specifies CASSSNLGRDSYNSPLHF.

There are a few counts of this clonotype. The chain has TRBV11-1 and TRBJ2-2; D is undetermined. There are 13 residues in the CDR3. The V end was cut by 5 bases, the J end by 6 bases, with 10 bases between. Germline V CDR1 and CDR2: SGHAT, FQDESV (reference sequence). The CDR3 loop reads CASSPIMAGELFF. The CDR3 DNA sequence: TGTGCCAGCAGCCCGATCATGGCCGGGGAGCTGTTTTTT.

This clonotype was counted a few times. V is TRBV6-1 and J is TRBJ1-5; TRBD1 is a possible D gene (6 bases). CDR3 size: 13 residues. Trimming took off 8 bases at V and 9 bases at J, with 17 bases between the two ends. The germline gives CDR1 MNHNS, CDR2 SASEGT. The CDR3 region has the DNA TGTGCCAGCTCCCTAGGCCAGGGGCGGCCCCAGCATTTT. Protein: CASSLGQGRPQHF.

The J gene is TRBJ2-1, the V gene TRBV28; TRBD2 agrees at 9 bases. The V gene's germline CDR1 is MDHEN and CDR2 SYDVKM. The CDR3 runs to 18 residues. J gave up 7 bases and V 7 bases, and 20 bases lay outside the gene matches. The chain's CDR3 is CASTNGGAGGRSGNEQFF. CDR3 nucleotide sequence: TGTGCCAGCACCAACGGGGGAGCGGGGGGCCGATCGGGGAATGAGCAGTTCTTC. Variable domain in full (rest from reference TRBV28 and TRBJ2-1): DVKVTQSSRYLVKRTGEKVFLECVQDMDHENMFWYRQDPGLGLRLIYFSYDVKMKEKGDIPEGYSVSREKKERFSLILESASTNQTSMYLCASTNGGAGGRSGNEQFFGPGTRLTVL.

The chain joins TRBV10-3 to TRBJ2-7, with 7 bases that match TRBD1. This CDR3 comprises 14 residues. Germline V gene sequence: CDR1 ENHRY, CDR2 SYGVKD. The V segment lost 6 bases and the J segment 0 bases; nucleotides outside the gene matches: 5. This chain's CDR3 is CAISLRDSSYEQYF. CDR3 nucleotides: TGTGCCATCAGCCTCCGGGACAGCTCCTACGAGCAGTACTTC.

This clonotype showed up just once. The chain employs TRBV7-9 and TRBJ1-6; D gene uncertain. The CDR3 is 17 amino acids. The germline V and J ends were trimmed by 1 base and 1 base, with 11 bases remaining between them. Germline V gene lookup returns CDR1 SEHNR and CDR2 FQNEAQ (reference sequence). The CDR3: CASSLDSGESYNSPLHF. CDR3 bases: TGTGCCAGCAGCTTAGATTCCGGGGAGTCCTATAATTCACCCCTCCACTTT.

The chain has TRBV20-1 and TRBJ2-3, with D uncertain. The CDR3 is made up of 14 amino acids. Trimming removed 3 bases from V and 1 base from J, with 11 bases in between. Germline V gene data show CDR1 as DFQATT and CDR2 as SNEGSKA (reference sequence). The DNA for the CDR3 is TGCAGTGCTAGTCGCCGTCAGGGCACAGATACGCAGTATTTT. Amino acids: CSASRRQGTDTQYF.

This clonotype was observed at least ten times. The chain employs TRBV7-2 and TRBJ1-2; no firm D call. V lost 4 bases and J 5 bases, leaving 8 bases between the germline ends. This CDR3 has 12 residues. Germline V gives CDR1 SGHTA, CDR2 FQGNSA. The CDR3 spells CASSSPGYGYTF. The CDR3 DNA is TGTGCCAGCAGCTCTCCAGGTTATGGCTACACCTTC. Using reference TRBV7-2 and TRBJ1-2 for the parts outside the CDR3, the full variable domain is GAGVSQSPSNKVTEKGKDVELRCDPISGHTALYWYRQSLGQGLEFLIYFQGNSAPDKSGLPSDRFSAERTGGSVSTLTIQRTQQEDSAVYLCASSSPGYGYTFGSGTRLTVV.

This clonotype was seen more than once but under ten times. V usage is TRBV7-9 and J usage is TRBJ2-1; D unresolved. Looked up from germline, CDR1 is SEHNR and CDR2 is FQNEAQ (reference sequence). Trimming cost V 4 bases and J 8 bases, with 12 bases left between them. This CDR3 has 13 amino acids. This chain's CDR3 is CASSSATLDEQFF. CDR3 nucleotide sequence: TGTGCCAGCAGCTCGGCTACGTTGGATGAGCAGTTCTTC.